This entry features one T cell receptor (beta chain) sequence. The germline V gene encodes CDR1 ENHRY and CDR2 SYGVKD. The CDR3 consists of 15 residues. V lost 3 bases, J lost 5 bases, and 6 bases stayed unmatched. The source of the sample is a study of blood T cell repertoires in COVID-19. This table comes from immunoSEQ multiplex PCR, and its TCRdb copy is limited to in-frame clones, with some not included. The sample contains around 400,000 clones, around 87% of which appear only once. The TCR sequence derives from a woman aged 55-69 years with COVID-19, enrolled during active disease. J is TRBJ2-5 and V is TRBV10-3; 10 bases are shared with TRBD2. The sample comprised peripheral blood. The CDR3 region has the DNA TGTGCCATCAGTGATACCGGGACTAGCGTTGAGACCCAGTACTTC. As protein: CAISDTGTSVETQYF.